What follows are 6 T cell receptor beta chains derived from one specimen sequenced in a study of spatial heterogeneity in lung cancer (dated 2019 in TCRdb). The library was produced with 5' RACE. The run used a NextSeq 500. Through fastp at Q25 and MiXCR, TCRdb rebuilt clones from the public reads, retaining in-frame beta chains. CDR3 protein sequences are deduplicated, and each keeps its most common genes and DNA. The sample table lists about 94,000 distinct CDR3 sequences, just under 20% of them with a count of one. 21% of the sample is taken by the ten largest. In the paper's terms, the time point label means: blood at routine non-recurrence follow-up after resection. Sample: PBMCs, taken at follow-up. These receptors originate from a male donor with early-stage non-small cell lung cancer.

This rearrangement joins TRBV9 to TRBJ1-6; the match to TRBD1 covers 8 bases. This CDR3 region has 14 residues. The V segment lost 6 bases and the J segment 8 bases; nucleotides outside the gene matches: 7. The germline V gene encodes CDR1 SGDLS and CDR2 YYNGEE. The CDR3 loop reads CASTRQGTDSPLHF. CDR3 coding DNA: TGTGCCAGCACACGACAGGGGACAGATTCACCCCTCCACTTT.

This clonotype came up a few times. This chain connects TRBV12-3 or TRBV12-4 to TRBJ1-1; D is ambiguous. The CDR3 has 14 amino acids. The V end lost 3 bases, the J end lost 1 base, and 9 bases lay between the germline ends. The CDR3, as DNA: TGTGCCAGCAGTTTGGGAGGAGGGAACACTGAAGCTTTCTTT. Residues: CASSLGGGNTEAFF.

This clonotype was detected a few times. V and J are TRBV12-3 or TRBV12-4 and TRBJ1-2; D is unclear. The CDR3 extends over 14 amino acids. Trimming removed 7 bases at V and 7 bases at J, with 19 bases between. The CDR3 is CASTPSGRNSGYTF. The CDR3 nucleotides read TGTGCCAGCACCCCGAGTGGCCGGAATTCTGGCTACACCTTC.

The V and J genes are TRBV1 and TRBJ2-1. TRBV1 is classified as a pseudogene. The CDR3 has 12 amino acids. The DNA for the CDR3 is TGCACCAGCAGCCAAGATCCGAATGAGCAGTTCTTC. Amino acid sequence: CTSSQDPNEQFF.

The chain employs TRBV12-3 or TRBV12-4 and TRBJ2-1, with D possibly TRBD2 on 7 matching bases. There are 15 residues in the CDR3. With 8 bases removed from V and 1 base from J, the gap between germline ends came to 15 bases. The CDR3 protein is CASSWGRGSYNEQFF. The CDR3 DNA sequence: TGTGCCAGCTCCTGGGGGAGGGGGTCCTACAATGAGCAGTTCTTC.

This clonotype has a handful of counts. The chain uses TRBV7-6 and TRBJ2-2; 7 nucleotides agree with TRBD1. Germline assignment: CDR1 SGHVS and CDR2 FNYEAQ. The V gene end was trimmed by 6 bases and the J gene end by 0 bases; junction bases not matched to a gene: 4. The CDR3 contains 15 residues. CDR3 DNA: TGTGCCAGCAGACTGGACAGGTCGAACACCGGGGAGCTGTTTTTT. It encodes CASRLDRSNTGELFF.